This is a list of T cell receptor beta chains from one sample in a study of OX40 agonist ivuxolimab in advanced cancers. Measured with immunoSEQ multiplex PCR; TCRdb has only the in-frame clones, and not every one. The sample lists 95,000 to 100,000 clones, roughly 91% seen once, with about 1.5% in the top ten. The sequencing here drew on CD4+ or CD8+ T cells sorted from blood, taken in a trial of the OX40 agonist ivuxolimab. These receptor sequences come from an adult with an advanced solid tumor such as melanoma, head and neck, liver or kidney cancer. Both conserved end residues are part of each CDR3. Each record gives: clone size, D gene, J gene, V gene, CDR3 protein, CDR3 DNA. The D gene is left open where the match is weak. Clone size appears in some rows only: once, few, many, or a class for an expanded clone.

>.|TRBD2|TRBJ2-5|TRBV7-6
CASSRIAGEGQETQYF
TGTGCCAGCAGCCGAATAGCGGGAGAAGGCCAAGAGACCCAGTACTTC
>.|TRBD1|TRBJ2-7|TRBV6-6
CASSRTGTGTYEQYF
TGTGCCAGCAGTCGAACCGGGACAGGAACCTACGAGCAGTACTTC
>.|.|TRBJ2-7|TRBV2
CATRLRGSSYEQYF
TGTGCCACCCGTTTGAGAGGGAGCTCCTACGAGCAGTACTTC
>.|.|TRBJ2-1|TRBV10-3
CAISERGSYNEQFF
TGTGCCATCAGTGAGCGGGGCTCCTACAATGAGCAGTTCTTC
>.|.|TRBJ1-1|TRBV9
CASSSRGSGGYTEAFF
TGTGCCAGCAGCTCGCGGGGGAGCGGGGGGTACACTGAAGCTTTCTTT
>.|.|TRBJ2-7|TRBV11-3
CASGMGYEQYF
TGTGCCAGCGGCATGGGGTACGAGCAGTACTTC
>once|TRBD1|TRBJ2-7|TRBV7-3
CASSSTPGQGLDEQYF
TGTGCCAGCAGCTCGACCCCGGGACAGGGTTTGGACGAGCAGTACTTC
>.|.|TRBJ1-4|TRBV19
CASSPTGIIYATNEKLFF
TGTGCCAGTAGCCCGACAGGAATCATTTACGCAACTAATGAAAAACTGTTTTTT
>.|TRBD1|TRBJ1-4|TRBV28
CASRGQGGSEKLFF
TGTGCCAGCAGAGGACAGGGAGGAAGTGAAAAACTGTTTTTT
>once|.|TRBJ1-2|TRBV6-6
CASSRTGGGNYGYTF
TGTGCCAGCAGCCGGACGGGGGGAGGTAACTATGGCTACACCTTC
>.|TRBD2|TRBJ2-1|TRBV4-2
CASTPTPGGNEQFF
TGTGCCAGCACGCCGACTCCGGGGGGCAATGAGCAGTTCTTC
>.|.|TRBJ2-5|TRBV25-1
CASTPRREMGETQYF
TGTGCCAGCACCCCCCGTAGGGAGATGGGGGAGACCCAGTACTTC
>.|TRBD2|TRBJ2-1|TRBV30
CAGRGGGRVNEQFF
TGTGCCGGGAGGGGCGGCGGGAGAGTCAATGAGCAGTTCTTC
>.|TRBD2|TRBJ2-7|TRBV5-6
CASSLSGPSTYEQYF
TGTGCCAGCAGCCTTAGCGGGCCTAGCACCTACGAGCAGTACTTC
>few|.|TRBJ1-2|TRBV29-1
CSVVLAGYGYTF
TGCAGCGTTGTGTTGGCAGGTTATGGCTACACCTTC
>.|.|TRBJ1-2|TRBV30
CAWTSGTHTYGYTF
TGTGCCTGGACGTCCGGGACCCACACGTATGGCTACACCTTC
>.|.|TRBJ1-1|TRBV18
CASFTNQNTEAFF
TGTGCCAGCTTTACGAATCAGAACACTGAAGCTTTCTTT